This T cell receptor (beta chain) was identified in a study of blood T cell repertoires in COVID-19. Germline assignment: CDR1 LGHDT and CDR2 YNNKEL (reference sequence). V shed 4 bases and J 4 bases; nucleotides not matched to a gene: 3. The CDR3 extends over 15 amino acids. Sequenced by immunoSEQ multiplex PCR; TCRdb stores in-frame clones only, minus some. The data hold about 330,000 clones, with about 92% observed a single time. The sample consisted of PBMCs or T cells enriched from blood (not recorded which). J is TRBJ2-1 and V is TRBV3-1 (or the pseudogene TRBV3-2); TRBD2 matches 11 bases. The source of this sequence is a woman in her thirties who had recovered from COVID-19. The CDR3 spells CASSPTSGRYNEQFF. The CDR3 bases are TGTGCCAGCAGCCCAACTAGCGGGAGATACAATGAGCAGTTCTTC.